This T cell receptor beta chain was recorded in a study of blood T cell repertoires in COVID-19. Study-wide context: T cells, B-cell-depleted T cells, or PBMCs provided the cDNA or gDNA that served as material.

The authors' processing: It was from reference gene primer amplification that nucleated cell counts were estimated. Sequencing was performed with immunoSEQ multiplex PCR; in TCRdb, only in-frame clones are kept and a portion is missing. Clone size and V and J calls were adopted from that table, with D and trimming inferred from the DNA. This sample yields approximately 210,000 clones, of which about 88% are seen a single time; 0.65% to 0.85% belongs to the top ten. The ends lost 4 bases at V and 0 bases at J; junction bases unmatched: 11. CDR1 and CDR2 from the germline V gene are LNHDA and SQIVND (reference sequence). CDR3 length: 18 amino acids.

The sample consisted of peripheral blood. This TCR came from a man aged 40-49 years with acute or convalescent COVID-19. The rearrangement joins TRBV19 to TRBJ1-5, with 8 bases that match TRBD1. This chain's CDR3 is CASSTGGSFVNSNQPQHF. The CDR3 region has the DNA TGTGCCAGTAGTACAGGGGGCTCTTTCGTAAATAGCAATCAGCCCCAGCATTTT. The full variable domain, with the rest looked up from reference TRBV19 and TRBJ1-5, is DGGITQSPKYLFRKEGQNVTLSCEQNLNHDAMYWYRQDPGQGLRLIYYSQIVNDFQKGDIAEGYSVSREKKESFPLTVTSAQKNPTAFYLCASSTGGSFVNSNQPQHFGDGTRLSIL.